The following is a TCR beta chain sequence with its context. No antigen is known for it. The data are from a study of PD-1 blockade in classical Hodgkin lymphoma. About the research overall: Patients were given intravenous nivolumab, 3 mg/kg, every 2 weeks. Study-level results: The diversity seen at baseline in complete responders resembled that of newly diagnosed patients. While CD8+ TCR diversity did not rise significantly by C4D1, CD4+ TCR diversity did.

CDR3 length: 16 amino acids. The V and J ends lost 0 bases and 6 bases, in that order; junction bases with no gene match: 8. Germline loops: CDR1 MGHRA, CDR2 YSYEKL. Produced via immunoSEQ multiplex PCR; TCRdb's table is partial and in-frame only. Of around 7,500 clones in the sample, about 86% were seen once. All patients experienced relapse after autologous stem cell transplantation, and brentuximab vedotin exposure was variable. Thawed PBMCs underwent magnetic negative selection to obtain purified CD8+ T cells. V usage is TRBV4-1 and J usage is TRBJ2-3; 8 bases line up with TRBD2. This clonotype was sampled from a human donor with classical Hodgkin lymphoma. This specimen was CD8+ T cells from blood, taken at baseline. The CDR3 nucleotides read TGCGCCAGCAGCCAAGAACGGGAGGGCCCTACCGATACGCAGTATTTT. Encoded protein: CASSQEREGPTDTQYF.